These 22 T cell receptor beta chains were sequenced from one sample in a study of OX40 agonist ivuxolimab in advanced cancers. TCRdb's table, derived via immunoSEQ multiplex PCR, lists solely in-frame clones and lacks some. This table has about 79,000 clones, around 86% appearing once. Material: CD4+ or CD8+ T cells sorted from blood, obtained in a trial of the OX40 agonist ivuxolimab. All receptors come from an adult with an advanced solid tumor such as melanoma, head and neck, liver or kidney cancer.

The chain recombines TRBV5-4 with TRBJ1-2; maybe TRBD1 (5 bases). CDR3 length equals 13 residues. CDR1 is SGHNT, CDR2 YYREEE, per germline (reference sequence). Trimming removed 4 bases at V and 1 base at J, with 8 bases between. The chain's CDR3 is CASSVDSNYGYTF. The CDR3 coding sequence is TGTGCCAGCAGCGTTGACAGTAACTATGGCTACACCTTC.

The chain has TRBV5-5 and TRBJ2-7, with 7 bases fitting TRBD1. V dropped 3 bases and J dropped 2; count of bases not matched to a gene: 8. Germline lookup yields CDR1 SGHKS and CDR2 YYEKEE (reference sequence). CDR3 length equals 15 residues. The CDR3 reads CASSWATGFTYEQYF. CDR3 nucleotide sequence: TGTGCCAGCAGCTGGGCGACAGGGTTCACCTACGAGCAGTACTTC.

The gene calls are TRBV19 and TRBJ1-2; TRBD1 is a possible D gene (6 bases). Deletions cut 6 bases from V and 5 bases from J, with 10 bases between. Per germline, CDR1 LNHDA and CDR2 SQIVND (reference sequence). The CDR3 runs to 12 residues. The CDR3 protein is CASSQGGYGYTF. The DNA of the CDR3 is TGTGCCAGTAGCCAAGGGGGATATGGCTACACCTTC.

This rearrangement joins TRBV5-1 to TRBJ2-7; D gene ambiguous. Trimming took off 0 bases at V and 6 bases at J, with 16 bases between the two ends. There are 15 residues in the CDR3. Looked up from germline, CDR1 is SGHRS and CDR2 is YFSETQ. The CDR3 region is CASSLESRILSEQYF. In DNA, the CDR3 is TGCGCCAGCAGCTTGGAGTCCAGGATTTTAAGCGAGCAGTACTTC.

This rearrangement joins TRBV6-4 to TRBJ2-1, with D unclear. This CDR3 has 13 amino acids. V was clipped by 0 bases and J by 8 bases, with 8 bases between them. In germline, CDR1 is MRHNA, CDR2 SNTAGT. CDR3 sequence (DNA): TGTGCCAGCAGTGACTCGCGGACCGATGAGCAGTTCTTC. Translating it yields CASSDSRTDEQFF.

The gene calls are TRBV5-1 and TRBJ2-5; a possible D gene is TRBD1 (6 bases). The CDR3 has 14 residues. The V gene lost 4 bases and the J gene lost 2 bases, with 12 bases spanning the gap. The V gene's germline CDR1 is SGHRS and CDR2 YFSETQ. The CDR3 coding sequence is TGCGCCAGCAGCCTACAGGGCCGTCAAGAGACCCAGTACTTC. Translated: CASSLQGRQETQYF. The full variable domain, with the rest looked up from reference TRBV5-1 and TRBJ2-5, is KAGVTQTPRYLIKTRGQQVTLSCSPISGHRSVSWYQQTPGQGLQFLFEYFSETQRNKGNFPGRFSGRQFSNSRSEMNVSTLELGDSALYLCASSLQGRQETQYFGPGTRLLVL.

The chain links TRBV21-1 to TRBJ2-2; TRBD1, the D gene given by the table, was not confirmed from the DNA. TRBV21-1 is designated a pseudogene. The CDR3 is 19 amino acids. In DNA form, the CDR3 reads TGTGCCAGCAGCTCCCCTAGGGACACCTCGCTTGATTGCACCGGGGAGCTGTTTTTT. The encoded protein is CASSSPRDTSLDCTGELFF.

On this clone: The junction departs from the called germline gene at one end, perhaps through a read error. This chain links TRBV7-9 with TRBJ2-5; tentatively, D is TRBD1 or TRBD2 (5 bases each). This CDR3 has 18 amino acids. Germline CDR1 and CDR2: SEHNR and FQNEAQ (reference sequence). The CDR3: CASRLAVGRGVWVETQYF. In DNA, the CDR3 is TGTGCCAGCAGGTTAGCAGTGGGGAGAGGGGTTTGGGTGGAGACCCAGTACTTC.

The chain carries TRBV4-3 and TRBJ2-2, with D possibly TRBD2 on 5 matching bases. Per the germline V gene, CDR1 is LGHNA and CDR2 is YSLEER. This CDR3 is built from 17 residues. Trimming took 0 bases from V and 0 from J, leaving 11 bases between them. The CDR3 loop is CASSQEGRGSNTGELFF. In DNA, the CDR3 is TGCGCCAGCAGCCAAGAGGGTCGGGGATCGAACACCGGGGAGCTGTTTTTT.

The rearrangement links TRBV25-1 to TRBJ2-3; 7 bases fit TRBD1. The ends lost 4 bases at V and 5 bases at J; junction bases unmatched: 6. The CDR3 runs to 14 residues. The germline V gene encodes CDR1 MGHDK and CDR2 SYGVNS. The CDR3 reads CASSVSGGRDTQYF. DNA of the CDR3: TGTGCCAGCAGTGTCTCAGGGGGAAGAGATACGCAGTATTTT.

The V call is TRBV4-3, the J call TRBJ2-2; TRBD1 matches 10 bases. Per the germline V gene, CDR1 is LGHNA and CDR2 is YSLEER. This CDR3 is built from 16 residues. Losses at the gene ends were 1 base for V and 6 bases for J; bases not matched to a gene: 5. The CDR3 DNA sequence: TGCGCCAGCAGCCAAGTAGGACAGGGGGTGCCCGGGGAGCTGTTTTTT. It yields the protein CASSQVGQGVPGELFF.

The chain is built from TRBV19 and TRBJ1-2; maybe TRBD1 (6 bases). Per the germline V gene, CDR1 is LNHDA and CDR2 is SQIVND (reference sequence). CDR3 length: 15 amino acids. Trimming took off 3 bases at V and 7 bases at J, with 18 bases between the two ends. Here the CDR3 DNA reads TGTGCCAGTAGTATTCAAGTCGGGGGGCGAACTGGCTACACCTTC. Translation: CASSIQVGGRTGYTF.

CDR3 bases: TGCAGCGTTCGGACGTTATGGGTTTTTAACTATGGCTACACCTTC. This translates into CSVRTLWVFNYGYTF. The chain joins TRBV29-1 to TRBJ1-2; D is ambiguous. Germline V gives CDR1 SQVTM, CDR2 ANQGSEA. Trimming stripped 5 bases from V and 1 base from J, with 17 bases between. The CDR3 loop spans 15 amino acids.

The chain is built from TRBV11-1 and TRBJ1-2; 8 bases map to TRBD1. V gave up 5 bases and J gave up 2 bases; unmatched junction bases: 4. This CDR3 contains 14 residues. Germline V gives CDR1 SGHAT, CDR2 FQDESV (reference sequence). This CDR3 is CASSPGQGNYGYTF. The DNA for the CDR3 is TGTGCCAGCAGCCCCGGACAGGGCAACTATGGCTACACCTTC. Variable domain in full (rest from reference TRBV11-1 and TRBJ1-2): EAEVAQSPRYKITEKSQAVAFWCDPISGHATLYWYRQILGQGPELLVQFQDESVVDDSQLPKDRFSAERLKGVDSTLKIQPAELGDSAMYLCASSPGQGNYGYTFGSGTRLTVV.

The chain is built from TRBV25-1 and TRBJ2-7; no definite D call. V lost 5 bases, J lost 0 bases, and 8 bases lay in between. This CDR3 comprises 13 residues. CDR1 is MGHDK and CDR2 is SYGVNS in the germline V gene. CDR3 in DNA: TGTGCCAGCAGTTTGTCCCCCTCCTACGAGCAGTACTTC. Residues: CASSLSPSYEQYF.

Worth noting for this clone: The same CDR3 arises from other DNA sequences in this sample as well. The chain carries TRBV11-2 and TRBJ1-3; TRBD1 aligns across 7 bases. There are 14 residues in the CDR3. In germline, CDR1 is SGHAT, CDR2 FQNNGV. J lost 2 bases, V lost 5 bases, and 3 bases had no gene match. CDR3 region: CASSLGTAGNTIYF. The DNA for the CDR3 is TGTGCCAGCAGCCTCGGGACAGCTGGAAACACCATATATTTT.

CDR3 region: CASSPQDSGANVLTF. CDR3 coding DNA: TGTGCCAGCTCACCTCAGGATTCGGGGGCCAACGTCCTGACTTTC. The V gene is TRBV18, the J gene TRBJ2-6; D gene ambiguous. The germline V and J ends were trimmed by 3 bases and 4 bases, with 10 bases remaining between them. CDR1 and CDR2 (germline): KGHSH, LQKENI. The length of the CDR3 is 15 residues.

The rearrangement uses TRBV6-4 and TRBJ1-2; maybe TRBD1 (6 bases). The CDR3 extends over 13 amino acids. The germline CDR1 and CDR2 sequences are MRHNA and SNTAGT. V lost 4 bases, J lost 7 bases, and 13 bases lay in between. The CDR3 DNA reads as TGTGCCAGCAGTGTCTCACTGGGGGCTGGCTACACCTTC. It specifies CASSVSLGAGYTF.

The chain joins TRBV30 to TRBJ2-7, with TRBD1 matching 8 bases. The junction had 9 bases not matched to a gene; V was cut back by 5 bases and J by 3 bases. The CDR3 consists of 14 residues. The germline V gene has CDR1 GTSNPN and CDR2 SVGIG (reference sequence). The DNA for the CDR3 is TGTGCCTGGGCCGACGGGACAGGAGACTACGAGCAGTACTTC. Its translation is CAWADGTGDYEQYF.

The V and J genes are TRBV6-5 and TRBJ1-2, with D perhaps TRBD1 (5 bases). CDR3 length: 11 residues. With 7 bases removed from V and 4 bases from J, the gap between germline ends came to 7 bases. Germline V gives CDR1 MNHEY, CDR2 SVGAGI. CDR3 sequence (DNA): TGTGCCAGCACCGACAGCTATGGCTACACCTTC. Translated, it gives CASTDSYGYTF.

The chain is built from TRBV9 and TRBJ2-7; the match to TRBD1 covers 8 bases. CDR3 length: 14 amino acids. V lost 2 bases, J lost 4 bases, and 5 bases stayed unmatched. Germline lookup yields CDR1 SGDLS and CDR2 YYNGEE. The CDR3 loop reads CASSVGQGRYEQYF. The CDR3 coding sequence is TGTGCCAGCAGCGTTGGACAGGGTAGGTACGAGCAGTACTTC. Complete variable domain (other parts from reference TRBV9 and TRBJ2-7): DSGVTQTPKHLITATGQRVTLRCSPRSGDLSVYWYQQSLDQGLQFLIQYYNGEERAKGNILERFSAQQFPDLHSELNLSSLELGDSALYFCASSVGQGRYEQYFGPGTRLTVT.

The genes are TRBV7-9 and TRBJ1-4; no clear D. The V end lost 5 bases, the J end lost 5 bases, and 12 bases lay between the germline ends. Germline lookup yields CDR1 SEHNR and CDR2 FQNEAQ (reference sequence). This CDR3 is built from 14 residues. The CDR3 bases are TGTGCCAGCAGCCGACGGACGGCCAATGAAAAACTGTTTTTT. This codes for CASSRRTANEKLFF.